This TCR beta chain is drawn from a study of cytomegalovirus exposure and HLA in healthy donors. Study-level results: Rare sequences made up most TCRs, while some public TCRs were found in many donors.

Regarding this clone: The antigen is unknown.

The CDR3 spans 19 residues. Looked up from germline, CDR1 is SGHAT and CDR2 is FQNNGV. V lost 7 bases, J lost 7 bases, and 18 bases stayed unmatched. Some clones are missing from TCRdb's copy, which holds only in-frame ones; the method was immunoSEQ multiplex PCR. The repertoire holds about 170,000 clones, with roughly 89% as singletons. Sequencing input: PBMCs. The TCR was taken from a man aged 18-30 years in good health and CMV-seropositive. J is TRBJ2-1 and V is TRBV11-2; 14 nucleotides align to TRBD2. CDR3 protein: CASNLDTPGLAGVGNEQFF. CDR3 nucleotides: TGTGCCAGCAACTTGGACACCCCGGGACTAGCGGGAGTTGGGAATGAGCAGTTCTTC.